This T cell receptor beta chain came from a study of blood T cell repertoires in COVID-19. In the study overall: The analysed material was cDNA or gDNA that came from T cells, B-cell-depleted T cells, or PBMCs.

In the authors' methods: The assay estimated nucleated cells by amplifying reference gene primers. Data came from immunoSEQ multiplex PCR; TCRdb stores just in-frame clones and leaves some out. That table is the source of V, J and clone size, and D and trimming were worked out from the DNA. Among about 230,000 clones listed, 86% were seen once. Participants spanned ages about 18 to 89 years and resided in some 22 US areas. This clonotype was sampled from a woman aged 50 to 60 in a cohort exposed to, infected with or recovered from COVID-19 (not recorded which). The sequencing sample was made of PBMCs or T cells enriched from blood (not recorded which).

The CDR3 nucleotides are TGTGCCACCAGCAGAGATATCGTAGCGGGGGGCCAAGAGACCCAGTACTTC. Its protein product is CATSRDIVAGGQETQYF. This chain joins TRBV15 and TRBJ2-5, with 10 bases fitting TRBD2. With 0 bases clipped from V and 1 base from J, the junction kept 5 bases outside the gene matches. The CDR3 spans 17 residues. Looked up from germline, CDR1 is LNHNV and CDR2 is YYDKDF (reference sequence).